This T cell receptor beta chain appears in the sequencing data of a study of early T cells in non-severe SARS-CoV-2 infection. Study-wide context: RNA in bulk from unsorted whole blood was sequenced, and chains were unpaired.

TCRdb ran MiXCR on the 5' RACE reads and lists one entry per CDR3 protein. The sample shows around 67,000 distinct CDR3 sequences, about 12% of them seen only once. Findings of the study overall: Matching with VDJdb favored anti-spike CD8 responses (missing private and CD4 specificities).

The sample holds many counts of this clonotype. No antigen is known for it. The CDR3 length is 14 residues. Trimming removed 6 bases from V and 5 bases from J, with 16 bases in between. Sequencing was performed on whole blood. The source is an adult who was a healthcare worker with PCR-confirmed SARS-CoV-2 infection or an uninfected control (not recorded which). J is TRBJ1-2 and V is TRBV12-3 or TRBV12-4; TRBD1 might be the D (6 bases). The CDR3 loop is CASSPAQGGYGYTF. CDR3 sequence (DNA): TGTGCCAGCAGCCCCGCACAGGGAGGTTATGGCTACACCTTC.